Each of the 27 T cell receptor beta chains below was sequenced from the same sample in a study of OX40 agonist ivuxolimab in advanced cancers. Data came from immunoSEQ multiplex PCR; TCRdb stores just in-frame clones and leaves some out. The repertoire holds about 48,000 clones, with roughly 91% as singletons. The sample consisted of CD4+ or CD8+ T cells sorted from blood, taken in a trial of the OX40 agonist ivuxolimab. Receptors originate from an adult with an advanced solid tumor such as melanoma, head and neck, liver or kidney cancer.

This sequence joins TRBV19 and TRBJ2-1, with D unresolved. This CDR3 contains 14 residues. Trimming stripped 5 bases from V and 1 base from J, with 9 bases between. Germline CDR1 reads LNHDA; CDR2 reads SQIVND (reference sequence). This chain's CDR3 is CASSDLGSYNEQFF. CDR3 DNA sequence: TGTGCCAGTAGTGACTTGGGATCCTACAATGAGCAGTTCTTC.

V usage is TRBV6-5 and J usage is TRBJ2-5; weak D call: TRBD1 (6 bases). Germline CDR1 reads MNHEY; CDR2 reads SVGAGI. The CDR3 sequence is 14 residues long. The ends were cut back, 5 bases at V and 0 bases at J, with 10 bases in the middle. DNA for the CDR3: TGTGCCAGCAGTCTTACAGGGAACCAAGAGACCCAGTACTTC. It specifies CASSLTGNQETQYF.

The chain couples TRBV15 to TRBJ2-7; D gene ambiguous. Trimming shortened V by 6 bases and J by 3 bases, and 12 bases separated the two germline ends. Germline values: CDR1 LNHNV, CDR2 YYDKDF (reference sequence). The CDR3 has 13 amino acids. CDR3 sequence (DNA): TGTGCCACCAGGGAACAGAGTAACTACGAGCAGTACTTC. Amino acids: CATREQSNYEQYF.

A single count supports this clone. The CDR3 sequence: CAWSNQETQYF. The DNA for the CDR3 is TGTGCCTGGAGTAACCAAGAGACCCAGTACTTC. The chain employs TRBV30 and TRBJ2-5; D not resolved. This CDR3 contains 11 residues. Trimming cost V 2 bases and J 0 bases, with 1 base left between them. Germline V gene lookup returns CDR1 GTSNPN and CDR2 SVGIG (reference sequence).

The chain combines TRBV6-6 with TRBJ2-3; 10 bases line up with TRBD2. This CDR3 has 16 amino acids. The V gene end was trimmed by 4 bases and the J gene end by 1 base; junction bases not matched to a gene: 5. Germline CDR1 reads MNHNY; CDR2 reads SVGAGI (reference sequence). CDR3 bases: TGTGCCAGCAGTTTCCCACTAGCGGGGCGCACAGATACGCAGTATTTT. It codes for CASSFPLAGRTDTQYF.

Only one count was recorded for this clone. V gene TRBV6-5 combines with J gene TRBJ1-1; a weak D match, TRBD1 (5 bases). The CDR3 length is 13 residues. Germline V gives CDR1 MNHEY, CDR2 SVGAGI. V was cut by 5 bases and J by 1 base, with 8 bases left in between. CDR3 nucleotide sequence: TGTGCCAGCAGTGATGGACAGAACACTGAAGCTTTCTTT. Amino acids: CASSDGQNTEAFF.

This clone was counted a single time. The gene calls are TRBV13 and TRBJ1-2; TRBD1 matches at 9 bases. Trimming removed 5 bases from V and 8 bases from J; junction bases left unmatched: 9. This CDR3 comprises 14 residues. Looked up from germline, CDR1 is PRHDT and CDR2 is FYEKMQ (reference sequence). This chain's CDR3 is CASSQGQGTSGYTF. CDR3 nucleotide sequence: TGTGCCAGCAGCCAGGGACAGGGAACGAGCGGCTACACCTTC.

CDR3 in amino acids: CASSRLAGGRDEQFF. Here the CDR3 DNA reads TGTGCCAGTAGTAGGCTAGCGGGGGGGCGGGATGAGCAGTTCTTC. The rearrangement links TRBV19 to TRBJ2-1; 12 nucleotides match TRBD2. The germline gives CDR1 LNHDA, CDR2 SQIVND (reference sequence). This CDR3 comprises 15 residues. V trimming: 4 bases; J trimming: 8 bases; junction bases outside the gene matches: 6.

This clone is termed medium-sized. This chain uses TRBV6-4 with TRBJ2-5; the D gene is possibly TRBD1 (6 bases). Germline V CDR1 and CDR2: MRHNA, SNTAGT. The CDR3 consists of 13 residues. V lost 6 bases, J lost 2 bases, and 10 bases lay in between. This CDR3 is CASSQDSQETQYF. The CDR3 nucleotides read TGTGCCAGCAGCCAGGACAGTCAAGAGACCCAGTACTTC.

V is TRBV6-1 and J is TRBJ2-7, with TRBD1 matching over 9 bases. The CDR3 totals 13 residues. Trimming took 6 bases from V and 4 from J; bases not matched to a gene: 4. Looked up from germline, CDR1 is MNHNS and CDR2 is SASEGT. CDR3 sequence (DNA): TGTGCCAGCAGGGGACAGGGTGTGTACGAGCAGTACGTC. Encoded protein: CASRGQGVYEQYV.

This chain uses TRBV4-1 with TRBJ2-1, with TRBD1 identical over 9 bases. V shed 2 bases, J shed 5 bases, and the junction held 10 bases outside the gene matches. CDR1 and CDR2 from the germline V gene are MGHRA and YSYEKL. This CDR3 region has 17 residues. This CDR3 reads CASSQTGRDREDNEQFF. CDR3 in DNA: TGCGCCAGCAGCCAAACAGGACGGGACAGGGAAGACAATGAGCAGTTCTTC.

CDR3 sequence: CAWDRGEGNEQYF. In DNA form, the CDR3 reads TGTGCCTGGGACAGGGGGGAGGGCAACGAGCAGTACTTC. The gene calls are TRBV30 and TRBJ2-7; 9 bases align to TRBD1. The CDR3 is 13 amino acids. Germline V gene sequence: CDR1 GTSNPN, CDR2 SVGIG (reference sequence). The V gene end was trimmed by 5 bases and the J gene end by 5 bases; junction bases not matched to a gene: 7.

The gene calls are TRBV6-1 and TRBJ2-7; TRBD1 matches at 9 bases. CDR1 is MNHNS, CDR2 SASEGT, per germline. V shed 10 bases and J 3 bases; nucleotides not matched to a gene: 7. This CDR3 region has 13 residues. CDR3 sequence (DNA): TGTGCCATCTACGGGACAGGGAACTACGAGCAGTACTTC. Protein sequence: CAIYGTGNYEQYF.

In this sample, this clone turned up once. The CDR3 DNA reads TGTGCCAGCAGCTTACCACGAAGGGCCTCCTACGAGCAGTACTTC. Amino acid sequence: CASSLPRRASYEQYF. J is TRBJ2-7 and V is TRBV7-9; no clear D. This CDR3 contains 15 residues. Germline V lookup: CDR1 SEHNR, CDR2 FQNEAQ (reference sequence). V shed 2 bases and J shed 0 bases, with 11 bases lying between them.

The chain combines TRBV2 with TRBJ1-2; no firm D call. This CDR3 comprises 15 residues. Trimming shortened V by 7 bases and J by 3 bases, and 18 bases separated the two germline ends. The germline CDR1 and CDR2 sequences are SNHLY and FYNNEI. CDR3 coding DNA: TGTGCCAGCACCTCTAACTCGGGGTTTGACTATGGCTACACCTTC. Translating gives CASTSNSGFDYGYTF.

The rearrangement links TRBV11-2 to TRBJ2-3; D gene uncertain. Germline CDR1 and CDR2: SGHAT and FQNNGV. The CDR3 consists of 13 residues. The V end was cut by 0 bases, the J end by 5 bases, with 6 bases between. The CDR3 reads CASSLDPGDTQYF. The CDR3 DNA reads TGTGCCAGCAGCTTAGATCCTGGAGATACGCAGTATTTT.

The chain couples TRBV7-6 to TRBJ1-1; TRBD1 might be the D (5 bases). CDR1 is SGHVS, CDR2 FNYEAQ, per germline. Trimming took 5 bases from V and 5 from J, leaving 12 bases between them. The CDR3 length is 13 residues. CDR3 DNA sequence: TGTGCCAGCAGCCCCTATGGGGGAACTGAAGCTTTCTTT. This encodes CASSPYGGTEAFF.

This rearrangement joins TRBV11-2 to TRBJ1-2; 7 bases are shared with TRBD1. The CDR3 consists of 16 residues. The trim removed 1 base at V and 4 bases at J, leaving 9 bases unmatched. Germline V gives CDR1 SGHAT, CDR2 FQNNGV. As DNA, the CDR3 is TGTGCCAGCAGCTTAGGACCGGGACAGACTCCCTATGGCTACACCTTC. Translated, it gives CASSLGPGQTPYGYTF. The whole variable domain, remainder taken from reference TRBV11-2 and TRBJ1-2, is EAGVAQSPRYKIIEKRQSVAFWCNPISGHATLYWYQQILGQGPKLLIQFQNNGVVDDSQLPKDRFSAERLKGVDSTLKIQPAKLEDSAVYLCASSLGPGQTPYGYTFGSGTRLTVV.

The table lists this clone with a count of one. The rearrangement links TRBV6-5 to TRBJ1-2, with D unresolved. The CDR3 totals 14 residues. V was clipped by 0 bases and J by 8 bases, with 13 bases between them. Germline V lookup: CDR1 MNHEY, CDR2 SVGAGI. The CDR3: CASSYSQGTGGYTF. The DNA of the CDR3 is TGTGCCAGCAGTTACTCGCAAGGAACGGGCGGCTACACCTTC.

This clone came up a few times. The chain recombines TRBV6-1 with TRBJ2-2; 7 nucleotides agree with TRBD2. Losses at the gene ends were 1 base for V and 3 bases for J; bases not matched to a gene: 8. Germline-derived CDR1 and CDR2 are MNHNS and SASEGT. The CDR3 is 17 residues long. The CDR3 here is CASSEGWEGRDTGELFF. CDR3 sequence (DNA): TGTGCCAGCAGTGAAGGATGGGAGGGGAGGGACACCGGGGAGCTGTTTTTT.

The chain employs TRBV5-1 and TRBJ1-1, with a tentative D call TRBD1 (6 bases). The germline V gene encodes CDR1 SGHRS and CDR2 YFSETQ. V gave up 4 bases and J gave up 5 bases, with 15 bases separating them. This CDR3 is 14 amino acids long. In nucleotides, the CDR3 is TGCGCCAGCAGCCGTACCGGGGGCAATACTGAAGCTTTCTTT. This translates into CASSRTGGNTEAFF.

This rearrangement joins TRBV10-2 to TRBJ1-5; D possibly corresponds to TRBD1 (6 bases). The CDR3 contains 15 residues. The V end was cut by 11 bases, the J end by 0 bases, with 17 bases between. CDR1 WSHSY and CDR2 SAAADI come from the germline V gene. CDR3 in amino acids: CAVNGQFNSNQPQHF. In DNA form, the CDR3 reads TGCGCCGTAAACGGACAGTTCAATAGCAATCAGCCCCAGCATTTT.

CDR3 amino acids: CASSSTTSGGETQYF. CDR3 nucleotides: TGTGCCAGCAGCAGCACGACTAGCGGGGGAGAGACCCAGTACTTC. This chain links TRBV6-4 with TRBJ2-5; TRBD2 matches at 12 bases. Looked up from germline, CDR1 is MRHNA and CDR2 is SNTAGT. The length of the CDR3 is 15 residues. Unmatched junction bases numbered 6, after V lost 6 bases and J lost 4 bases.

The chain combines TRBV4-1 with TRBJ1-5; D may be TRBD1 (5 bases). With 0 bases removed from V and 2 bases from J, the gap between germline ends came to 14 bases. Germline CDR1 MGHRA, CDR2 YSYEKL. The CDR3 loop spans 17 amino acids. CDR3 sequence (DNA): TGCGCCAGCAGCCAAGATCCCCCGGGGACGGGCAATCAGCCCCAGCATTTT. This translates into CASSQDPPGTGNQPQHF.

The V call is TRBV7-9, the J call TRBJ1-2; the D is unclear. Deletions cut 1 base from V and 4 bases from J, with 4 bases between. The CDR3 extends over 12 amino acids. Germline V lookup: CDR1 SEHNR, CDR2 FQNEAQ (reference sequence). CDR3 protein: CASSLEAYGYTF. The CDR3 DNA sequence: TGTGCCAGCAGCTTAGAAGCCTATGGCTACACCTTC.

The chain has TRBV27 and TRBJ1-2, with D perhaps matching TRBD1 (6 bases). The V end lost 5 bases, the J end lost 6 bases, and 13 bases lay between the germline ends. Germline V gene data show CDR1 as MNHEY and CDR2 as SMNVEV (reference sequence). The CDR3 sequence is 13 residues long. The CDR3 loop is CASSAYGGHGYTF. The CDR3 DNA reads TGTGCCAGCAGTGCCTATGGGGGGCATGGCTACACCTTC.

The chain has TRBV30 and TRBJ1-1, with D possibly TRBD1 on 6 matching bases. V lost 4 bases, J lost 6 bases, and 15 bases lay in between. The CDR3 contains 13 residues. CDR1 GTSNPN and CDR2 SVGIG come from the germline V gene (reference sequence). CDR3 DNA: TGTGCCTGGACGGACAGCCCTATACCTGAAGCTTTCTTT. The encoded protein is CAWTDSPIPEAFF.